This T cell receptor (beta chain) was captured by sequencing in a study of shared clonotypes between healthy human individuals. Study conclusions and caveats: Against clonotypes common to all four donors, non-shared ones had lower generation probabilities. The genetic and exposure-history diversity represented was limited by few donors.

The assay ran at deep level. Methods used by the authors: ImmunoSEQ sequences covered only the junction and lacked quality scores; filtering therefore differed. Method: immunoSEQ multiplex PCR; TCRdb's copy keeps in-frame clones and lacks some. That table supplies the V and J calls and clone size; D and trimming were determined from the DNA. The sample includes about 1 million clones, about 80% seen only once; the top ten take 0.52%. About this clone: Its antigen is unknown.

The sample consisted of memory CD4+ T cells from PBMCs. Sample subset: CD45RA-negative fraction. This TCR came from a man aged 18-30 years in good health. Some clones in this sample may be carry-over from other donors' samples.

The CDR3 DNA sequence: TGTGCCAGTGGGACAGGGGGCGAGCAGTACTTC. Protein sequence: CASGTGGEQYF. The V call is TRBV19, the J call TRBJ2-7; 11 bases map to TRBD1. CDR1 LNHDA and CDR2 SQIVND come from the germline V gene (reference sequence). The CDR3 has 11 amino acids. Trimming at V came to 8 bases and at J to 6 bases, leaving 0 bases not matched to a gene.